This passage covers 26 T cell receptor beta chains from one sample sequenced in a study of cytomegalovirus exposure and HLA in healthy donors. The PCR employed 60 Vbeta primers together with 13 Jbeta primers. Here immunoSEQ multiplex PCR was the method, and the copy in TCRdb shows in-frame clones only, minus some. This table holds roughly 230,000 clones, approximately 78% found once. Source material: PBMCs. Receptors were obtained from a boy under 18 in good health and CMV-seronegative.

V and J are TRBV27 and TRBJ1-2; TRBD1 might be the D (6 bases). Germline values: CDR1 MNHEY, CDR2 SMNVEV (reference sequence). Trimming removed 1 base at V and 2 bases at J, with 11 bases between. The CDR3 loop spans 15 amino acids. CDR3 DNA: TGTGCCAGCAGTTTATGGAAGGGGGACAACTATGGCTACACCTTC. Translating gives CASSLWKGDNYGYTF.

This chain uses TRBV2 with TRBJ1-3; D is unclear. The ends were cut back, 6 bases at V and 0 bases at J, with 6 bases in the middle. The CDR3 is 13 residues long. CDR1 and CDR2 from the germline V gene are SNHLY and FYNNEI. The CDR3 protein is CASSLSSGNTIYF. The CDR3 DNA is TGTGCCAGCAGCCTGTCCTCTGGAAACACCATATATTTT.

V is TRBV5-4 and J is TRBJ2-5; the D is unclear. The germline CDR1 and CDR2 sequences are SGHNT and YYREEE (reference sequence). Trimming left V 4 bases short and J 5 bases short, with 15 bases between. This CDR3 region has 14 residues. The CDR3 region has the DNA TGTGCCAGCAGCCCTGGTACCCGTCAGGAGACCCAGTACTTC. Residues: CASSPGTRQETQYF.

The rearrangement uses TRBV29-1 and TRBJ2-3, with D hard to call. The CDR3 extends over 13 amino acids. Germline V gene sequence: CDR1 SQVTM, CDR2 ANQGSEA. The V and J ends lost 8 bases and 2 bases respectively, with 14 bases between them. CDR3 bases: TGCAGCATTTTACCCCTACCCACAGATACGCAGTATTTT. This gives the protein CSILPLPTDTQYF.

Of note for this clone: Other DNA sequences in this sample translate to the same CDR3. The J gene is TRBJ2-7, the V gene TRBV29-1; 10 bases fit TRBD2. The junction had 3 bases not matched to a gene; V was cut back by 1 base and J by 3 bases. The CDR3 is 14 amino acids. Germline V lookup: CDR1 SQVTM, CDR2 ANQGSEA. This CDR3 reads CSVEGLAGDYEQYF. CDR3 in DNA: TGCAGCGTTGAAGGGCTAGCGGGAGACTACGAGCAGTACTTC.

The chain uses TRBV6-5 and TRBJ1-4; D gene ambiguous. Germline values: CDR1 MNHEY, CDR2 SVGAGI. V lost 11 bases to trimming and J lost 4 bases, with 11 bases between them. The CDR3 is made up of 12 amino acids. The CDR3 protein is CAAGRINEKLFF. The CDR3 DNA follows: TGTGCCGCCGGCAGGATTAATGAAAAACTGTTTTTT.

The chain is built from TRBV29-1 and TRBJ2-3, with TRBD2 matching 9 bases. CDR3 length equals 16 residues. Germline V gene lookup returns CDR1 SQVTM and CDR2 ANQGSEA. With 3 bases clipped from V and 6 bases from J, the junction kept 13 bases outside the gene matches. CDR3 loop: CSVEGQAGGLRDTQYF. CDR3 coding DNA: TGCAGCGTTGAGGGTCAAGCGGGAGGTTTACGGGATACGCAGTATTTT.

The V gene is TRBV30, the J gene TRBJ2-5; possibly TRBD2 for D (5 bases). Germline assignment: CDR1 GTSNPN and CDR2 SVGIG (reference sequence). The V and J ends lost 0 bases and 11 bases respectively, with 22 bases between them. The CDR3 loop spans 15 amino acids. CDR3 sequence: CAWSVSTRIPTKQYF. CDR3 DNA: TGTGCCTGGAGTGTATCTACTAGGATCCCTACCAAGCAGTACTTC.

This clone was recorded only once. The chain's CDR3 is CASSQSGQSYEQYF. CDR3 in DNA: TGCGCCAGCAGTCAATCGGGCCAGTCCTACGAGCAGTACTTC. The V gene is TRBV23-1, the J gene TRBJ2-7; D call uncertain. TRBV23-1 is an open reading frame whose function is uncertain. Trimming removed 0 bases at V and 1 base at J, with 7 bases between. This CDR3 region has 14 residues.

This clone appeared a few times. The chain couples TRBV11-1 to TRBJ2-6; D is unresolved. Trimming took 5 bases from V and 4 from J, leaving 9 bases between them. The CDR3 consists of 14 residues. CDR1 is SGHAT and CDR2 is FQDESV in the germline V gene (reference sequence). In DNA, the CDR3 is TGTGCCAGCAGCACCCCCCAGGGGGCCAACGTCCTGACTTTC. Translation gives CASSTPQGANVLTF. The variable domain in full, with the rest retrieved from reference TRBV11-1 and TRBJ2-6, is EAEVAQSPRYKITEKSQAVAFWCDPISGHATLYWYRQILGQGPELLVQFQDESVVDDSQLPKDRFSAERLKGVDSTLKIQPAELGDSAMYLCASSTPQGANVLTFGAGSRLTVL.

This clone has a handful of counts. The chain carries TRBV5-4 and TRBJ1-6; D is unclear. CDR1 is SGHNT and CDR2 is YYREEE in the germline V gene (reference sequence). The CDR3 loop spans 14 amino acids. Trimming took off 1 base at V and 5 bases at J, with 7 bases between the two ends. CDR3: CASSLLQNNSPLHF. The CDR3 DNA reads TGTGCCAGCAGCTTGTTACAGAATAATTCACCCCTCCACTTT.

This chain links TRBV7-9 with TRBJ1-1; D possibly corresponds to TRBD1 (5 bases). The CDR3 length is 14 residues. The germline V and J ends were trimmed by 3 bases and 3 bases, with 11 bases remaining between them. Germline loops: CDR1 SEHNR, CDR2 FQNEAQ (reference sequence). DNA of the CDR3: TGTGCCAGCAGCTTTCCCGACAGATACACTGAAGCTTTCTTT. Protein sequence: CASSFPDRYTEAFF.

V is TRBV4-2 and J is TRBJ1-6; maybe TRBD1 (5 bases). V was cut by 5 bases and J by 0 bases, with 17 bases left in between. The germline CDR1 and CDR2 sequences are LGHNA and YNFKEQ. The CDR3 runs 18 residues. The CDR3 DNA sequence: TGTGCCAGCAGCGAAAGGCAGGGCCCGAGCTCCTATAATTCACCCCTCCACTTT. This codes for CASSERQGPSSYNSPLHF.

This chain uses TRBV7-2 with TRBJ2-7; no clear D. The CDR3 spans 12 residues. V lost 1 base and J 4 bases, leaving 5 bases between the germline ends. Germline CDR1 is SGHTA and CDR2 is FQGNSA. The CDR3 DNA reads TGTGCCAGCAGCTTAGGGGCTTACGAGCAGTACTTC. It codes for CASSLGAYEQYF.

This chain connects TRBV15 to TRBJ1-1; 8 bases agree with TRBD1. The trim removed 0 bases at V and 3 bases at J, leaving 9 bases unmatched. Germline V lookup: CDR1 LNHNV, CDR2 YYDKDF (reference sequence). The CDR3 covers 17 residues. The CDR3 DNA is TGTGCCACCAGCAGAGATTGGCAGGGGGCGGGTGACACTGAAGCTTTCTTT. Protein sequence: CATSRDWQGAGDTEAFF.

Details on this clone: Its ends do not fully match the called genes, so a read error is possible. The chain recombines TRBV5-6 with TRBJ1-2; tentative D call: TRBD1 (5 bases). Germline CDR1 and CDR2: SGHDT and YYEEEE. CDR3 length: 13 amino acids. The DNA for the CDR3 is TGTACCAGCAACCTAAGGCGGGGGTCTGGCTACACCTTC. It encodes CTSNLRRGSGYTF.

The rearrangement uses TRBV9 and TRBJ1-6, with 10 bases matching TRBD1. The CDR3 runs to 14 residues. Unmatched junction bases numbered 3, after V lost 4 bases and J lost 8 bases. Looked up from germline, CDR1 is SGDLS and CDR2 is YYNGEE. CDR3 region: CASSIGTGDSPLHF. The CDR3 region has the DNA TGTGCCAGCAGCATTGGGACAGGGGATTCACCCCTCCACTTT.

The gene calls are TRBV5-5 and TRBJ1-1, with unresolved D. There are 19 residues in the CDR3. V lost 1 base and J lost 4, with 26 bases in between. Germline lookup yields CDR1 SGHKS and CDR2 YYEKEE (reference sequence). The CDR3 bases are TGTGCCAGCAGCTTGCGGGATAGGAGGCCCTGGGAATCGAGCACTGAAGCTTTCTTT. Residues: CASSLRDRRPWESSTEAFF.

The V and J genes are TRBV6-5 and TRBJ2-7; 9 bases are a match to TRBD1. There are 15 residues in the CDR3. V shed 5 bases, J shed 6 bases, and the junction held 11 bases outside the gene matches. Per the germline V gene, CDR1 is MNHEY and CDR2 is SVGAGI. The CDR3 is CASSRRPGQGVEQYF. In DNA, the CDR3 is TGTGCCAGCAGTCGTCGGCCGGGACAGGGCGTCGAGCAGTACTTC.

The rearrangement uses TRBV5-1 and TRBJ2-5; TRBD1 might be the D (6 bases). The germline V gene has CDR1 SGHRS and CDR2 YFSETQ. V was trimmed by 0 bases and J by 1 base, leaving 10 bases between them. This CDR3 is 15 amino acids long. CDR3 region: CASSLAGTSQETQYF. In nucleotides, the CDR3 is TGCGCCAGCAGCTTGGCGGGGACATCCCAAGAGACCCAGTACTTC. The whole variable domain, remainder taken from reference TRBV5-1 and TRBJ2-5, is KAGVTQTPRYLIKTRGQQVTLSCSPISGHRSVSWYQQTPGQGLQFLFEYFSETQRNKGNFPGRFSGRQFSNSRSEMNVSTLELGDSALYLCASSLAGTSQETQYFGPGTRLLVL.

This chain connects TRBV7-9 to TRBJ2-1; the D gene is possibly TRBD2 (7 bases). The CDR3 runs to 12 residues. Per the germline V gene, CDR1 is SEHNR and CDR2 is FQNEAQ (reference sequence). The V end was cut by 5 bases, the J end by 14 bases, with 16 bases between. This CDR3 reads CASSQGGEREFF. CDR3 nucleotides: TGTGCCAGCAGCCAAGGGGGGGAGCGGGAGTTCTTC.

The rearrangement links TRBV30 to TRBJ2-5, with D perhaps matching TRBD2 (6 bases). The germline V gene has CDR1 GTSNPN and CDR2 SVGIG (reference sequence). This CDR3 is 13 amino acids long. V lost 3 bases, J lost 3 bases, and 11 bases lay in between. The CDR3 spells CAWSLGGKETQYF. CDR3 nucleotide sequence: TGTGCCTGGAGCCTGGGGGGTAAAGAGACCCAGTACTTC.

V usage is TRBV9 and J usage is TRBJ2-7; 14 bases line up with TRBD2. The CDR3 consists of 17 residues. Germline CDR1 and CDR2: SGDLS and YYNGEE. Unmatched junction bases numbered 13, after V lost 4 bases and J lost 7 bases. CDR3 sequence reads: CASSTASGLAGGEEQYF. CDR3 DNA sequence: TGTGCCAGCAGCACCGCCTCCGGACTAGCGGGGGGCGAGGAGCAGTACTTC.

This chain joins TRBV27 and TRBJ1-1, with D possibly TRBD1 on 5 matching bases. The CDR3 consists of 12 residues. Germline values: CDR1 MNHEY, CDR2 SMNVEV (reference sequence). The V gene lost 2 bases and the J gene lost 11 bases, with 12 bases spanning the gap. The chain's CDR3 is CASSLPGGEAFF. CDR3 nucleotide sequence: TGTGCCAGCAGTTTACCCGGGGGTGAGGCTTTCTTT.

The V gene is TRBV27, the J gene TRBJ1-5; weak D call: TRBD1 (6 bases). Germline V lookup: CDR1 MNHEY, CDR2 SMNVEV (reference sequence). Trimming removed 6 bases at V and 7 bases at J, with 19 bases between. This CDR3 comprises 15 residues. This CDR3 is CASRITGGAEQPQHF. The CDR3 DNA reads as TGTGCCAGCAGAATCACGGGGGGCGCAGAGCAGCCCCAGCATTTT.

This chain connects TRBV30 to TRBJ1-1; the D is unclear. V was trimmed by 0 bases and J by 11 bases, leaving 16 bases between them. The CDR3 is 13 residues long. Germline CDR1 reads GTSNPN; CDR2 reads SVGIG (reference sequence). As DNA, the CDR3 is TGTGCCTGGAGTGTGGAAACCAATGCCGGGGCTTTCTTT. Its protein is CAWSVETNAGAFF. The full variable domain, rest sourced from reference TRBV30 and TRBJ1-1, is SQTIHQWPATLVQPVGSPLSLECTVEGTSNPNLYWYRQAAGRGLQLLFYSVGIGQISSEVPQNLSASRPQDRQFILSSKKLLLSDSGFYLCAWSVETNAGAFFGQGTRLTVV.